This T cell receptor beta chain originates from a study of blood T cell repertoires in COVID-19. As for the study in general: Sample material is recorded as cDNA or gDNA derived from T cells, B-cell-depleted T cells, or PBMCs.

In the original workflow: Reference gene primer amplification in the assay estimated nucleated cell counts. Produced via immunoSEQ multiplex PCR; TCRdb's table is partial and in-frame only. The DNA was the basis for D and trimming; V, J and clone size are from that table. The table shows nearly 400,000 clones, with about 90% occurring only once. Cohorts were based on clinical histories the participants reported. The CDR3 has 14 amino acids. Germline V CDR1 and CDR2: ENHRY, SYGVKD. Trimming cost V 6 bases and J 2 bases, with 8 bases left between them. The specimen was PBMCs or T cells enriched from blood (not recorded which). The chain uses TRBV10-3 and TRBJ2-6; tentative D call: TRBD1 (5 bases). The clonotype originates from a woman in her 30s who had recovered from COVID-19. CDR3 in DNA: TGTGCCATCAGGGAAGGGGCTGGGGCCAACGTCCTGACTTTC. Residues: CAIREGAGANVLTF.